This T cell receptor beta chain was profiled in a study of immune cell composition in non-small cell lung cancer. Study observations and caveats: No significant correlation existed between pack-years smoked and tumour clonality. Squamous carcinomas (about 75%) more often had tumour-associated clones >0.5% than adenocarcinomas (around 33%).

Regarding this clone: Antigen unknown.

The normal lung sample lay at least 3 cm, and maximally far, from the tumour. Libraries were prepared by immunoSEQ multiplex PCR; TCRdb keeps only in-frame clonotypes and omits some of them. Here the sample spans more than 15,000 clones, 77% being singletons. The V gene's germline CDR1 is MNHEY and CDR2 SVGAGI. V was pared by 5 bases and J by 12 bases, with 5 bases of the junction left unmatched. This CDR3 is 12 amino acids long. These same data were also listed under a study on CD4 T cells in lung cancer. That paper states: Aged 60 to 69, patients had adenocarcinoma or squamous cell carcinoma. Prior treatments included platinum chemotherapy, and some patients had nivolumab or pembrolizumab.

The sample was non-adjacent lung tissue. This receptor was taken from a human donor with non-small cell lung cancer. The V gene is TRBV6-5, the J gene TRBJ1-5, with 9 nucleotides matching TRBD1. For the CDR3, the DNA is TGTGCCAGCAGTCCGGGACAGGGATTCCAGCATTTT. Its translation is CASSPGQGFQHF.